This T cell receptor (beta chain) was profiled in a study of control samples from healthy donors and cancer patients. CDR1 is ENHRY and CDR2 is SYGVKD in the germline V gene. The CDR3 loop spans 15 amino acids. Trimming shortened V by 4 bases and J by 0 bases, and 11 bases separated the two germline ends. Clones were read by immunoSEQ multiplex PCR, and TCRdb kept only the in-frame ones, dropping some. The data hold over 40,000 clones, with 88% observed a single time. In its sample, this clone was seen once. The TCR was taken from a man aged 45-65 years with head and neck cancer. The V and J genes are TRBV10-3 and TRBJ2-3, with D tentatively TRBD2 (6 bases). Material for sequencing was PBMCs. CDR3 in DNA: TGTGCCATCAGTGTAGTAGCGGAGAGCACAGATACGCAGTATTTT. Its translation is CAISVVAESTDTQYF.